This entry lists 29 T cell receptor beta chains sequenced from one sample in a study of blood T cell repertoires in COVID-19. Clones were read by immunoSEQ multiplex PCR, and TCRdb kept only the in-frame ones, dropping some. Here the sample spans some 240,000 clones, approximately 80% being singletons. The material sequenced was peripheral blood. The receptors shown here come from a woman aged 35 to 49 who had recovered from COVID-19.

Turning to this clone: The junction and the germline gene differ at one end; a read error may be behind it. The chain employs TRBV7-7 and TRBJ2-2, with no clear D. The CDR3 is 14 amino acids. The germline V gene encodes CDR1 SSHAT and CDR2 FNYEAQ (reference sequence). CDR3 sequence reads: CASSLTPNTGELFF. CDR3 coding DNA: TGTGCTAGCAGCTTAACACCGAACACCGGGGAGCTGTTTTTT. The whole variable domain, remainder taken from reference TRBV7-7 and TRBJ2-2, is GAGVSQSPRYKVTKRGQDVTLRCDPISSHATLYWYQQALGQGPEFLTYFNYEAQPDKSGLPSDRFSAERPEGSISTLTIQRTEQRDSAMYRCASSLTPNTGELFFGEGSRLTVL.

The V gene is TRBV3-1 (or the pseudogene TRBV3-2), the J gene TRBJ2-3; tentative D call: TRBD1 (5 bases). V dropped 1 base and J dropped 6 bases, with 8 bases sitting between them. The CDR3 extends over 13 amino acids. The V gene's germline CDR1 is LGHDT and CDR2 YNNKEL (reference sequence). CDR3 protein: CASSQAGLDTQYF. CDR3 coding DNA: TGTGCCAGCAGCCAAGCAGGGCTGGATACGCAGTATTTT.

This clone was detected only a few times. CDR3 sequence: CSVSGQGRDTQYF. The CDR3 nucleotides read TGCAGCGTTTCGGGACAGGGAAGGGATACGCAGTATTTT. V is TRBV29-1 and J is TRBJ2-3, with TRBD1 matching over 9 bases. Trimming at V came to 5 bases and at J to 6 bases, leaving 6 bases not matched to a gene. The CDR3 length is 13 residues. Germline V CDR1 and CDR2: SQVTM, ANQGSEA.

This clone has just a few counts. This chain connects TRBV29-1 to TRBJ2-2; 7 nucleotides align to TRBD1. The J segment lost 5 bases and the V segment lost 7 bases, leaving 4 bases of the junction unmatched. The germline CDR1 and CDR2 sequences are SQVTM and ANQGSEA. The CDR3 totals 12 residues. The CDR3 protein is CSAHRGTGELFF. CDR3 bases: TGCAGCGCCCACAGGGGAACCGGGGAGCTGTTTTTT.

This clone was counted between two and nine times. The rearrangement links TRBV5-8 to TRBJ2-7; a weak D match, TRBD2 (5 bases). Germline CDR1 reads SGHTS; CDR2 reads YDEGEE. The CDR3 runs to 13 residues. V shed 4 bases and J shed 2 bases, with 10 bases lying between them. The CDR3 loop is CASSPHGTYEQYF. Written as DNA, the CDR3 is TGTGCCAGCAGCCCACACGGGACCTACGAGCAGTACTTC.

This clone occurred a few times. The V and J genes are TRBV5-6 and TRBJ1-5; TRBD1 aligns across 8 bases. J gave up 9 bases and V 4 bases, and 9 bases lay outside the gene matches. The CDR3 loop spans 14 amino acids. The V gene's germline CDR1 is SGHDT and CDR2 YYEEEE. The CDR3 DNA sequence: TGTGCCAGCAGCACGACAGGGGAGGGGAGGCCCCAGCATTTT. It yields the protein CASSTTGEGRPQHF.

This clone was recorded a few times. The rearrangement uses TRBV15 and TRBJ1-2, with D unclear. The CDR3 loop spans 13 amino acids. Deletions cut 8 bases from V and 4 bases from J, with 14 bases between. Germline CDR1 is LNHNV and CDR2 is YYDKDF (reference sequence). CDR3 sequence (DNA): TGTGCCACCGGAGAAGGGAGATCCTATGGCTACACCTTC. Translating gives CATGEGRSYGYTF.

This clone turned up a few times. Mismatch with germline at one junction end may stem from a read error. The chain has TRBV4-2 and TRBJ1-1; D gene unclear. Germline V CDR1 and CDR2: LGHNA, YNFKEQ. The CDR3 is 12 amino acids. The CDR3: CASSQAADPISF. The CDR3, as DNA: TGTGCCAGCAGCCAGGCGGCAGACCCTATCTCATTT.

A single count supports this clone. The chain carries TRBV5-1 and TRBJ1-1; 10 bases fit TRBD1. The CDR3 contains 17 residues. Germline CDR1 is SGHRS and CDR2 is YFSETQ. V was clipped by 3 bases and J by 1 base; unmatched bases: 9. CDR3 sequence (DNA): TGCGCCAGCAGCTACAAAACCCGACAGGGGGCGAACACTGAAGCTTTCTTT. Translated, it gives CASSYKTRQGANTEAFF.

The V call is TRBV3-1 (or the pseudogene TRBV3-2), the J call TRBJ2-4; D might be TRBD2 (5 bases). Germline V gene lookup returns CDR1 LGHDT and CDR2 YNNKEL (reference sequence). CDR3 length: 17 residues. Trimming took off 4 bases at V and 3 bases at J, with 19 bases between the two ends. CDR3 bases: TGTGCCAGCAGCCCCCGTCCGGGGAATTGGGTCAAAAACATTCAGTACTTC. It encodes CASSPRPGNWVKNIQYF.

This rearrangement joins TRBV11-2 to TRBJ2-3; D is unresolved. The V end lost 3 bases, the J end lost 5 bases, and 3 bases lay between the germline ends. CDR1 and CDR2 from the germline V gene are SGHAT and FQNNGV. CDR3 length: 11 amino acids. Here the CDR3 reads CASSFQDTQYF. The CDR3 region has the DNA TGTGCCAGCAGCTTCCAAGATACGCAGTATTTT.

Here the CDR3 reads CASSLAAGIETQYF. CDR3 sequence (DNA): TGTGCCAGCAGCTTAGCGGCAGGGATAGAGACCCAGTACTTC. The chain recombines TRBV7-9 with TRBJ2-5; D perhaps matches TRBD1 (5 bases). The V end was cut by 0 bases, the J end by 4 bases, with 9 bases between. The CDR3 length is 14 residues. Looked up from germline, CDR1 is SEHNR and CDR2 is FQNEAQ (reference sequence). The full variable domain, completed using reference TRBV7-9 and TRBJ2-5, is DTGVSQNPRHKITKRGQNVTFRCDPISEHNRLYWYRQTLGQGPEFLTYFQNEAQLEKSRLLSDRFSAERPKGSFSTLEIQRTEQGDSAMYLCASSLAAGIETQYFGPGTRLLVL.

This sequence joins TRBV4-3 and TRBJ1-1, with unresolved D. The germline CDR1 and CDR2 sequences are LGHNA and YSLEER. The CDR3 extends over 13 amino acids. V lost 0 bases and J lost 3, with 5 bases in between. Written as DNA, the CDR3 is TGCGCCAGCAGCCAAGATCAGGACACTGAAGCTTTCTTT. Protein: CASSQDQDTEAFF.

CDR3 protein: CASSQDNRGTSGANVLTF. The DNA of the CDR3 is TGCGCCAGCAGCCAAGATAACAGGGGTACCTCTGGGGCCAACGTCCTGACTTTC. The chain couples TRBV4-3 to TRBJ2-6; 7 positions match TRBD1. The trim removed 0 bases at V and 0 bases at J, leaving 5 bases unmatched. Germline V gene data show CDR1 as LGHNA and CDR2 as YSLEER. This CDR3 has 18 amino acids.

This clone was counted a few times. V is TRBV6-5 and J is TRBJ2-2, with 8 bases lining up with TRBD1. V trimming: 6 bases; J trimming: 7 bases; junction bases outside the gene matches: 10. This CDR3 has 15 amino acids. Germline CDR1 MNHEY, CDR2 SVGAGI. The CDR3 loop is CASREDRARIGELFF. For the CDR3, the DNA is TGTGCCAGCAGGGAGGACAGGGCGCGAATCGGGGAGCTGTTTTTT.

The CDR3 DNA follows: TGCGCCAGCAGCTCGGACTGGGAAGAGACCCAGTACTTC. It is translated as CASSSDWEETQYF. The chain is built from TRBV5-1 and TRBJ2-5; possible D gene TRBD2, 5 bases. Germline V CDR1 and CDR2: SGHRS, YFSETQ. This CDR3 has 13 residues. The V end was cut by 3 bases, the J end by 3 bases, with 9 bases between.

This rearrangement joins TRBV5-1 to TRBJ1-6; TRBD1 agrees at 9 bases. Germline V gene data show CDR1 as SGHRS and CDR2 as YFSETQ. The CDR3 is 17 amino acids. Losses at the gene ends were 0 bases for V and 7 bases for J; bases not matched to a gene: 8. In DNA form, the CDR3 reads TGCGCCAGCAGCTTGGGTTACAGGGGGCAAGGGAATTCACCCCTCCACTTT. Protein sequence: CASSLGYRGQGNSPLHF.

The V and J genes are TRBV13 and TRBJ1-1; a possible D gene is TRBD1 (6 bases). The germline CDR1 and CDR2 sequences are PRHDT and FYEKMQ (reference sequence). The length of the CDR3 is 14 residues. The V end lost 4 bases, the J end lost 6 bases, and 15 bases lay between the germline ends. The CDR3 DNA is TGTGCCAGCAGCTCACGTGGACAGTGGTCTGAAGCTTTCTTT. Translating gives CASSSRGQWSEAFF.

The chain combines TRBV7-9 with TRBJ2-5; possible D gene TRBD1, 6 bases. Per the germline V gene, CDR1 is SEHNR and CDR2 is FQNEAQ (reference sequence). This CDR3 spans 12 amino acids. The V and J ends lost 5 bases and 5 bases respectively, with 9 bases between them. The CDR3 is CASSPTGETQYF. The DNA of the CDR3 is TGTGCCAGCAGCCCTACAGGGGAGACCCAGTACTTC.

The chain is built from TRBV29-1 and TRBJ2-5, with D hard to call. Germline V CDR1 and CDR2: SQVTM, ANQGSEA. Trimming left V 2 bases short and J 5 bases short, with 9 bases between. The CDR3 spans 12 residues. The CDR3 reads CSVEWQSETQYF. CDR3 in DNA: TGCAGCGTTGAATGGCAGTCGGAGACCCAGTACTTC.

This clone appeared a few times. The J gene is TRBJ1-1, the V gene TRBV6-5, with a possible D match to TRBD1 (5 bases). V gave up 9 bases and J gave up 5 bases, with 19 bases separating them. The length of the CDR3 is 14 residues. Germline CDR1 and CDR2: MNHEY and SVGAGI. CDR3 DNA: TGTGCCAGTAAGGGCGTCCAGGGCAGAACTGAAGCTTTCTTT. Its translation: CASKGVQGRTEAFF.

This rearrangement joins TRBV13 to TRBJ2-4, with D unclear. CDR1 and CDR2 (germline): PRHDT, FYEKMQ (reference sequence). CDR3 length equals 16 residues. Trimming shortened V by 4 bases and J by 0 bases, and 13 bases separated the two germline ends. The CDR3 loop reads CASSSESLIAKNIQYF. The DNA of the CDR3 is TGTGCCAGCAGCTCCGAAAGCCTTATAGCCAAAAACATTCAGTACTTC.

In its sample, this clone was seen once. This chain connects TRBV6-6 to TRBJ2-3, with 11 bases matching TRBD1. The CDR3 has 15 amino acids. The germline V gene has CDR1 MNHNY and CDR2 SVGAGI (reference sequence). The trim removed 6 bases at V and 4 bases at J, leaving 6 bases unmatched. CDR3 nucleotide sequence: TGTGCCAGCAGCTCAAGGGACAGGGGGGCAGATACGCAGTATTTT. It is translated as CASSSRDRGADTQYF.

This clone was counted a few times. CDR3 DNA sequence: TGTGCCAGCAGCGTAGCGACAGGGTTTCATTCACCCCTCCACTTT. It codes for CASSVATGFHSPLHF. The V and J genes are TRBV9 and TRBJ1-6; 7 bases fit TRBD1. Germline V CDR1 and CDR2: SGDLS, YYNGEE. The CDR3 extends over 15 amino acids. The V and J ends lost 0 bases and 8 bases, in that order; junction bases with no gene match: 5.

The V gene is TRBV10-3, the J gene TRBJ1-2; D is undetermined. CDR3 length: 13 amino acids. CDR1 ENHRY and CDR2 SYGVKD come from the germline V gene. Trimming took 7 bases from V and 4 from J, leaving 13 bases between them. The CDR3, as DNA: TGTGCCATCATGACCGACACTCGCTATGGCTACACCTTC. It yields the protein CAIMTDTRYGYTF.

CDR3 amino acids: CAISESGDRGSEAFF. In DNA form, the CDR3 reads TGTGCCATCAGTGAGTCGGGGGACAGGGGTTCTGAAGCTTTCTTT. This rearrangement joins TRBV10-3 to TRBJ1-1; 10 nucleotides match TRBD1. CDR1 is ENHRY, CDR2 SYGVKD, per germline. The CDR3 has 15 amino acids. V dropped 0 bases and J dropped 6; count of bases not matched to a gene: 4.

This chain links TRBV10-2 with TRBJ2-1; 7 nucleotides align to TRBD1. This CDR3 region has 13 residues. Trimming at V came to 5 bases and at J to 8 bases, leaving 6 bases not matched to a gene. The V gene's germline CDR1 is WSHSY and CDR2 SAAADI. The CDR3 nucleotides read TGCGCCAGCAGTACAGCAGACAGGGATGAGCAGTTCTTC. It yields the protein CASSTADRDEQFF.

The V and J genes are TRBV19 and TRBJ1-2, with D hard to call. V was clipped by 1 base and J by 8 bases, with 8 bases between them. CDR1 and CDR2 (germline): LNHDA, SQIVND (reference sequence). The CDR3 totals 12 residues. The DNA of the CDR3 is TGTGCCAGTAGTATAGCCAGGAACGGCTACACCTTC. This codes for CASSIARNGYTF.

The chain combines TRBV30 with TRBJ1-1, with D uncertain. With 1 base removed from V and 7 bases from J, the gap between germline ends came to 13 bases. This CDR3 is 13 amino acids long. Germline V gives CDR1 GTSNPN, CDR2 SVGIG (reference sequence). This CDR3 reads CAWSGGYRGEAFF. The CDR3 DNA follows: TGTGCCTGGAGTGGAGGGTATCGTGGTGAAGCTTTCTTT.